The 4 T cell receptor beta chains listed next were all sequenced from one sample in a study of cytomegalovirus exposure and HLA in healthy donors. PCR was performed using 60 Vbeta and 13 Jbeta primers. Sequenced by immunoSEQ multiplex PCR; TCRdb stores in-frame clones only, minus some. Of about 140,000 clones in the sample, 70% to 85% were seen once. Sample: PBMCs. These receptors all come from a woman aged 40 to 49 in good health and CMV-seronegative.

The chain combines TRBV7-2 with TRBJ2-7, with 9 nucleotides matching TRBD2. Germline V gives CDR1 SGHTA, CDR2 FQGNSA. With V trimmed by 3 bases and J by 3 bases, 3 bases remained unmatched. The CDR3 totals 14 residues. The CDR3 DNA follows: TGTGCCAGCAGCTTTAGCGGGAGAGGCTACGAGCAGTACTTC. Translating gives CASSFSGRGYEQYF. Together with reference TRBV7-2 and TRBJ2-7, the CDR3 gives the full variable domain: GAGVSQSPSNKVTEKGKDVELRCDPISGHTALYWYRQSLGQGLEFLIYFQGNSAPDKSGLPSDRFSAERTGGSVSTLTIQRTQQEDSAVYLCASSFSGRGYEQYFGPGTRLTVT.

The chain has TRBV9 and TRBJ1-1, with D possibly matching TRBD1 (5 bases). In germline, CDR1 is SGDLS, CDR2 YYNGEE. This CDR3 has 15 amino acids. V dropped 2 bases and J dropped 5 bases, with 16 bases sitting between them. The DNA for the CDR3 is TGTGCCAGCAGCGTCCTCGACAGCCTTGGGACTGAAGCTTTCTTT. The encoded protein is CASSVLDSLGTEAFF.

This chain connects TRBV28 to TRBJ2-1; D not certain. The CDR3 is 12 residues long. The germline V gene has CDR1 MDHEN and CDR2 SYDVKM. Trimming removed 3 bases at V and 3 bases at J, with 3 bases between. The CDR3 DNA sequence: TGTGCCAGCAGTTTTATCTACAATGAGCAGTTCTTC. Residues: CASSFIYNEQFF.

This sequence joins TRBV28 and TRBJ1-2; 7 bases map to TRBD1. The germline gives CDR1 MDHEN, CDR2 SYDVKM. This CDR3 has 16 residues. V was pared by 4 bases and J by 4 bases, with 12 bases of the junction left unmatched. In DNA, the CDR3 is TGTGCCAGCAGTTGGGTTGGACTCGACAGGGTCTATGGCTACACCTTC. Translated: CASSWVGLDRVYGYTF.